This T cell receptor (beta chain) was recovered during a study of T cells in Graves' hyperthyroidism and ophthalmopathy. Study results and limitations: Ophthalmopathy was identified by the model a median about six months ahead of onset.

Newly diagnosed patients aged 18 to 65 had hyperthyroidism of under 2 months' duration. PBMCs came from around 9.7 ml fresh peripheral blood. V lost 1 base to trimming and J lost 3 bases, with 13 bases between them. Germline V lookup: CDR1 MGHRA, CDR2 YSYEKL. This CDR3 has 15 residues. RNA transcripts were the template for amplifying TCR beta CDR3 regions. Using the HTBI primer set, a first-round RT-PCR was run on the TCR CDR3. TCRdb recomputed calls from the multiplex PCR reads with MiXCR, one row per CDR3 protein. The profile covers 300,000 to 450,000 distinct CDR3 sequences, with roughly 13% appearing a single time and roughly 9.2% taken by the ten largest. This clonotype was detected ten times or more. The antigen remains undetermined.

Source material: blood. The V gene is TRBV4-1, the J gene TRBJ2-7; a weak D match, TRBD1 (6 bases). The source is a woman aged 18 to 35 with Graves' hyperthyroidism. The CDR3 protein is CASSQAQGTLYEQYF. For the CDR3, the DNA is TGCGCCAGCAGCCAAGCACAGGGTACCCTCTACGAGCAGTACTTC.